This TCR beta chain is drawn from a study of blood T cell repertoires in COVID-19. Clinical history reported by participants formed the basis on which cohorts were assigned. Authors' analysis steps: Amplification with reference gene primers provided the estimates of nucleated cell counts. Measured with immunoSEQ multiplex PCR; TCRdb has only the in-frame clones, and not every one. The D gene and trimming were derived from the DNA, and the V and J assignments and clone size from that table. This table holds just over 250,000 clones, 80% to 90% found once. The CDR3 totals 13 residues. Germline trimming cut 6 bases from V and 10 bases from J; bases unmatched to any gene: 11. CDR1 and CDR2 from the germline V gene are SNHLY and FYNNEI. This clone is a singleton in its sample.

Material: PBMCs or T cells enriched from blood (not recorded which). The chain links TRBV2 to TRBJ1-2; 7 positions match TRBD1. The sequence derives from a man under 40 with acute COVID-19. This chain's CDR3 is CASSQGQPGAYTF. As DNA, the CDR3 is TGTGCCAGCAGCCAGGGACAGCCAGGCGCCTACACCTTC.